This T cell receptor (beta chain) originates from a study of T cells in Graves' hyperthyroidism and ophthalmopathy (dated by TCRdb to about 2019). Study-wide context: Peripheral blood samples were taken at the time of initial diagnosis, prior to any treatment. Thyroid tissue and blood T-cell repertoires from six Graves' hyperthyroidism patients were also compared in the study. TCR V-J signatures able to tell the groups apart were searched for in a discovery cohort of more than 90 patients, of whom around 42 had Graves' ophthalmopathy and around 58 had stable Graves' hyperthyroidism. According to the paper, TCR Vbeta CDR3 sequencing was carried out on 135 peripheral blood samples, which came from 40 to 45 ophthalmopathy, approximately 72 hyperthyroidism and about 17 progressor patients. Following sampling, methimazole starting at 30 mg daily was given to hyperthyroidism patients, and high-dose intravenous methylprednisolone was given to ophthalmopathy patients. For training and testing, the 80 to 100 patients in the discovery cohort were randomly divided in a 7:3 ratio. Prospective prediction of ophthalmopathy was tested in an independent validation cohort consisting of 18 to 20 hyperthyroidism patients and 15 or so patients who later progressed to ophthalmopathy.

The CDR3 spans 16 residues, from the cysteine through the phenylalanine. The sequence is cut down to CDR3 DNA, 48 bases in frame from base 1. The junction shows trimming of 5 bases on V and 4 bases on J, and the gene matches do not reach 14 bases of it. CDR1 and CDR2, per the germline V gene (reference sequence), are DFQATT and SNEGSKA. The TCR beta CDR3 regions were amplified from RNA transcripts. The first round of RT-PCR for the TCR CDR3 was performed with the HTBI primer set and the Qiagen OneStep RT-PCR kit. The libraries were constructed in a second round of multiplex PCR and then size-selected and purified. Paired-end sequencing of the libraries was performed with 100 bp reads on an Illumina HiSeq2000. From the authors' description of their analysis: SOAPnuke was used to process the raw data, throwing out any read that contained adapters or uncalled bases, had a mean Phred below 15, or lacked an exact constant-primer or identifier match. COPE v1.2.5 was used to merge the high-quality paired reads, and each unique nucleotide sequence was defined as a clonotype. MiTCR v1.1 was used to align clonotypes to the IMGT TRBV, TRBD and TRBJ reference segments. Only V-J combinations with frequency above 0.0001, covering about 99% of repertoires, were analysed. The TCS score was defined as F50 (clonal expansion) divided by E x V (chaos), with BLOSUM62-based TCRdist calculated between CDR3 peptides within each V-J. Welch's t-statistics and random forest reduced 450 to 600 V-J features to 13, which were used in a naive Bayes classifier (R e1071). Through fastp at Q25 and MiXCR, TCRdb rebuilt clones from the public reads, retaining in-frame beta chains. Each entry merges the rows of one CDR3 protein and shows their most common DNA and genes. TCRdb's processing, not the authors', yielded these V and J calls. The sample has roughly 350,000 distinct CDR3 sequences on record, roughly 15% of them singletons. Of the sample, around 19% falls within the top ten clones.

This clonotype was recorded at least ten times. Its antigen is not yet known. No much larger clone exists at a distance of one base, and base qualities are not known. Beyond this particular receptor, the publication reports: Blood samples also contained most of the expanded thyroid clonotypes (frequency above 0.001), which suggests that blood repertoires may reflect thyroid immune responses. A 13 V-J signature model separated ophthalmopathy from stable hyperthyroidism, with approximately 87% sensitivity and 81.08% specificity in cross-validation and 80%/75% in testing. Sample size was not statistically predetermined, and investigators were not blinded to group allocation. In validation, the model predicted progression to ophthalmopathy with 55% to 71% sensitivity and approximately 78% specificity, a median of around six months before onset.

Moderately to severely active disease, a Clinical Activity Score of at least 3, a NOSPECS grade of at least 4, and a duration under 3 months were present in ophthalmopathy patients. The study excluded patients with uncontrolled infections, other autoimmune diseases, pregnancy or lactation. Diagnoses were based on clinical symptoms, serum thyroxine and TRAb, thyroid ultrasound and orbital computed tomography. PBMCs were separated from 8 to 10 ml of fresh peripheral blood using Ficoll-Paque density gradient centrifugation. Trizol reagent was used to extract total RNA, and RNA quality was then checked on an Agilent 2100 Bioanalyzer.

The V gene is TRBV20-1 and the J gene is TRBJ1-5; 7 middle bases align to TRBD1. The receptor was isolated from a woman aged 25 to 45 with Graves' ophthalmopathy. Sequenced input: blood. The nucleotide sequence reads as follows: TGCAGTGCTGTACCTATGGGACAGAGTATGAATCAGCCCCAGCATTTT. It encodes CSAVPMGQSMNQPQHF.